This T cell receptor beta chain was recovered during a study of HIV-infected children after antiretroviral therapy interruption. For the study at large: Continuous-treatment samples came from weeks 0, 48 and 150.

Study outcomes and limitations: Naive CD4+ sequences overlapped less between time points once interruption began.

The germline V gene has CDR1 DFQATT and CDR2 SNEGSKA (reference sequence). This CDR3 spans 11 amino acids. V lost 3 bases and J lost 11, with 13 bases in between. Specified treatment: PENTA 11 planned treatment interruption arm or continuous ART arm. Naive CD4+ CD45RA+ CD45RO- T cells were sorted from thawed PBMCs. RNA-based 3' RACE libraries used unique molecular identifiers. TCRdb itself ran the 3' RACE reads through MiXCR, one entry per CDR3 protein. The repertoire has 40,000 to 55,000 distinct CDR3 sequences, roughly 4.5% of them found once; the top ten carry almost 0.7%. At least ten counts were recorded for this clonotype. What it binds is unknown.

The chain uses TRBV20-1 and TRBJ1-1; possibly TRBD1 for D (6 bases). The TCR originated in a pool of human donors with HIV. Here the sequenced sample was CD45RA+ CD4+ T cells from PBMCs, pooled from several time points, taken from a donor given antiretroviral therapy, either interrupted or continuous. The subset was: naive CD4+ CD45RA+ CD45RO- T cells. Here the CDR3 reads CSASEGGVAFF. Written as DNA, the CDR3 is TGCAGTGCTAGTGAGGGGGGAGTTGCTTTCTTT.